This T cell receptor beta chain was obtained from a study of T cells after yellow fever vaccination. This clonotype appeared many times. The antigen is undetermined. Study findings and constraints: Faster peaking, at day 5 versus 15, marked a secondary response that was weaker. At around 95% for CD4 and approximately 88% for CD8, most primary-vaccination clones showed up again after the booster.

Template-switching 5'RACE yielded the TCR cDNA; a universal primer site and UMIs were added in the process. TCRdb reprocessed the 5' RACE reads with MiXCR, giving one entry per CDR3 protein. The profile covers about 400,000 distinct CDR3 sequences, with approximately 5.7% appearing a single time and approximately 16% taken by the ten largest. Trimming removed 4 bases from V and 0 bases from J, with 6 bases in between. This CDR3 is 14 amino acids long. The germline V gene encodes CDR1 SNHLY and CDR2 FYNNEI. This specimen consisted of PBMCs, obtained 5 days after the yellow fever booster vaccination. The chain recombines TRBV2 with TRBJ2-2; no firm D call. The receptor was derived from a man aged 30 to 45 who received the YFV17D yellow fever vaccine. The CDR3 coding sequence is TGTGCCAGCAGTGTTCTATCGAACACCGGGGAGCTGTTTTTT. It specifies CASSVLSNTGELFF.